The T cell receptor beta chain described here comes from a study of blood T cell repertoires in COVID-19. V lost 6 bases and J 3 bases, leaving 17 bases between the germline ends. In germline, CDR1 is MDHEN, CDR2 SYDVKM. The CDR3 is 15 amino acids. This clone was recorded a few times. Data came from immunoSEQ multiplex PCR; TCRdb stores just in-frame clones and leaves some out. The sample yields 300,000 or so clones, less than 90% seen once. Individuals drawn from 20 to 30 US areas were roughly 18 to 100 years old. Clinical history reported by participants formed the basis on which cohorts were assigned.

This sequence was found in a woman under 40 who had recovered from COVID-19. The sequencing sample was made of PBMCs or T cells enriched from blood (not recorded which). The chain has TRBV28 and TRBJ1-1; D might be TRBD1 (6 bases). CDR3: CASRGAGQGHTEAFF. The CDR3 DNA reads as TGTGCCAGCAGGGGGGCGGGTCAGGGCCACACTGAAGCTTTCTTT.